This is a list of T cell receptor beta chains from one sample in a study of blood T cell repertoires in COVID-19. Here immunoSEQ multiplex PCR was the method, and the copy in TCRdb shows in-frame clones only, minus some. The sample contains about 50,000 clones, about four fifths of which appear only once. Sequencing input: peripheral blood. The origin of the receptors is a woman between 55 and 75 years old with acute or convalescent COVID-19. Each CDR3 is given with its conserved first and last residue. The D gene is left open where the match is weak. The size field is filled for only some rows; it gives once, few, many or a size class.

v_call	j_call	d_call	clone_size	cdr3_nt	cdr3_aa
TRBV5-1	TRBJ2-7	TRBD1	.	TGCGCCAGCAGCCTGGGACAGGTATCCGCCGAGCAGTACTTC	CASSLGQVSAEQYF
TRBV7-9	TRBJ1-2	.	.	TGTGCCAGCAGCTTAGCGACACAAATTGGCTACACCTTC	CASSLATQIGYTF
TRBV11-2	TRBJ1-3	.	.	TGTGCCAGCAGCTTAGGTCATGGGGGCCCCGGAAACACCATATATTTT	CASSLGHGGPGNTIYF
TRBV6-1	TRBJ2-7	TRBD1	.	TGTGCCAGCAGTGAAGCCTGGACAGGGGGAACTTACGAGCAGTACTTC	CASSEAWTGGTYEQYF
TRBV12-3/TRBV12-4	TRBJ2-7	.	once	TGTGCCAGCAGAGGAAGGAGATACGAGCAGTACTTC	CASRGRRYEQYF
TRBV19	TRBJ2-7	TRBD1	few	TGTGCCAGTGGCGGAGCGGACAGGGGCGAAATAAAGCAGTACTTC	CASGGADRGEIKQYF
TRBV30	TRBJ1-6	.	few	TGTGCCACGGGACAACCGCTTAAAAATTCACCCCTCCACTTT	CATGQPLKNSPLHF
TRBV18	TRBJ2-7	TRBD1	.	TGTGCCAGCTCACCACCGGGACAGGGAGTCAAGCCCTACGAGCAGTACTTC	CASSPPGQGVKPYEQYF
TRBV5-1	TRBJ2-1	TRBD2	.	TGCGCCAGCACGGGAGGCAGGGAATTGAATGAGCAGTTCTTC	CASTGGRELNEQFF
TRBV30	TRBJ2-3	TRBD2	.	TGTGCCTGGAGCCATCCCGGGACTAGCGGGGGGGTTCAGTATTTT	CAWSHPGTSGGVQYF
TRBV13	TRBJ1-1	.	.	TGTGCCAGCAGCTCCCGTGGATCCATACAGGGAACTGAAGCTTTCTTT	CASSSRGSIQGTEAFF
TRBV6-5	TRBJ2-1	.	.	TGTGCCAGCAGTCGAACAGGGAACCCTTACAATGAGCAGTTCTTC	CASSRTGNPYNEQFF
TRBV9	TRBJ2-1	TRBD2	few	TGTGCCAGCAGCGCCTCGGGACTAGCGGGAAGGGGCTACAATGAGCAGTTCTTC	CASSASGLAGRGYNEQFF
TRBV6-5	TRBJ1-6	TRBD1	.	TGTGCCAGCAGCCCGGGACAGGGGTCTTCACCCCTCCACTTT	CASSPGQGSSPLHF
TRBV2	TRBJ2-1	TRBD1	.	TGTGCCAGTCACCGGGACAGGGGGTTAAATGAGCAGTTCTTC	CASHRDRGLNEQFF
TRBV3-1/TRBV3-2	TRBJ2-5	.	.	TGTGCCAGCAGCCGCCGACAAGTGGGAGAGACCCAGTACTTC	CASSRRQVGETQYF
TRBV2	TRBJ1-5	TRBD1	few	TGTGCCAGCAGTGGACAGGGGTTAAGATCCAATCAGCCCCAGCATTTT	CASSGQGLRSNQPQHF
TRBV7-8	TRBJ1-3	.	.	TGTGCCAGCAGCTTACAGGTTGACTCTGGAAACACCATATATTTT	CASSLQVDSGNTIYF
TRBV7-9	TRBJ2-3	.	.	TGTGCCAGCAGCGCAGCCTTAAACACAGATACGCAGTGTTTT	CASSAALNTDTQCF
TRBV19	TRBJ1-5	TRBD1	.	TGTGCCAGTGCCGGGACAGGGAAGCATCAGCCCCAGCATTTT	CASAGTGKHQPQHF
TRBV30	TRBJ1-5	.	.	TGTGCCTGGTCCAGGGATAGCAATCAGCCCCAGCATTTT	CAWSRDSNQPQHF
TRBV28	TRBJ2-7	TRBD1	.	TGTGCCAGCAGTACCCATCCGGGACAGGGGATGGGGTACGAGCAGTACTTC	CASSTHPGQGMGYEQYF
TRBV19	TRBJ2-7	TRBD2	.	TGTGCCAGTAGCCGGAAAACAGCCGGGACTAGCTACGAGCAGTACTTC	CASSRKTAGTSYEQYF
TRBV7-8	TRBJ2-1	TRBD2	.	TGTGCCAGCAGCTTAAACCGGGTACTAGCGGCTAACAATGAGCAGTTCTTC	CASSLNRVLAANNEQFF
TRBV9	TRBJ1-3	.	.	TGTGCCAGCAGCGAAAAAGCCATCTCTGGAAACACCATATATTTT	CASSEKAISGNTIYF
TRBV28	TRBJ1-1	TRBD1	once	TGTGCCAGCAGGCCCGGGACAGCGAACACTGAAGCTTTCTTT	CASRPGTANTEAFF
TRBV7-3	TRBJ2-1	.	.	TGTGCCAGCAGCTTAAAGGGAGGTGAGCAGTTCTTC	CASSLKGGEQFF
TRBV5-4	TRBJ1-2	TRBD1	few	TGTGCCAGCAGTTCCGACAGGGGACCCTATGGCTACACCTTC	CASSSDRGPYGYTF
TRBV9	TRBJ1-2	.	.	TGTGCCAGCAGCGTAGGATGGGGGGACGGTGGCTACACCTTC	CASSVGWGDGGYTF
TRBV19	TRBJ2-5	.	.	TGTGCCAGTAGTATAATGGGGGGTCAAGAGACCCAGTACTTC	CASSIMGGQETQYF
TRBV7-8	TRBJ2-7	TRBD2	.	TGTGCCAGCAGCTCTTCCACCCTAGCGGGAGGACCCTACGAGCAGTACTTC	CASSSSTLAGGPYEQYF
TRBV7-2	TRBJ1-1	TRBD1	.	TGTGCCAGCAGCTCAGACAGGGGGAGAACTGAAGCTTTCTTT	CASSSDRGRTEAFF
TRBV5-1	TRBJ2-6	TRBD1	.	TGCGCCAGCAGCTTTAACCCCACAGGGGGCAGCTCTGGGGCCAACGTCCTGACTTTC	CASSFNPTGGSSGANVLTF
TRBV28	TRBJ1-5	.	few	TGTGCCAGCAGGAAGAGGTCCCACCAGCCCCAGCATTTT	CASRKRSHQPQHF
TRBV20-1	TRBJ1-5	.	.	TGCAGTGCTAGTCCCAAGGGGGGGCGGGAGCCCCAGCATTTT	CSASPKGGREPQHF
TRBV19	TRBJ2-7	TRBD1	.	TGTGCCAGTAGTTCAGGGGGCTACGAGCAGTACTTC	CASSSGGYEQYF
TRBV5-1	TRBJ2-2	TRBD1	.	TGCGCCAGCAGCTTGGCCAGGGGGTTGGAGAACACCGGGGAGCTGTTTTTT	CASSLARGLENTGELFF